This entry lists 6 T cell receptor beta chains sequenced from one sample in a study of long-term antiretroviral therapy in people with HIV. Researchers ran immunoSEQ v3.0 at survey level. Sequencing used immunoSEQ multiplex PCR; TCRdb keeps in-frame clones, though not all of them. The table includes fewer than 55,000 clones, roughly 95% detected once. The specimen comprised unsorted PBMCs, sampled 3.7 years after starting antiretroviral therapy. Receptors originate from a woman aged 45-59 years with HIV.

This chain links TRBV12-2 with TRBJ2-7; the table calls TRBD2, which could not be checked here. TRBV12-2 is reported as a pseudogene. The CDR3 loop spans 16 amino acids. The CDR3 DNA reads as TGTGCAAGTCGCTTGGGGCGGGGGTCAAGGCCCTACGAGCAGTACTTC. Translation: CASRLGRGSRPYEQYF.

This chain joins TRBV27 and TRBJ1-5; 8 nucleotides agree with TRBD1. V was pared by 6 bases and J by 7 bases, with 11 bases of the junction left unmatched. This CDR3 contains 15 residues. Per germline, CDR1 MNHEY and CDR2 SMNVEV (reference sequence). CDR3 loop: CASRGTGRGGQPQHF. The CDR3 DNA reads TGTGCCAGCAGGGGGACAGGTAGAGGAGGCCAGCCCCAGCATTTT.

The rearrangement joins TRBV10-3 to TRBJ1-4, with D unclear. The germline V gene encodes CDR1 ENHRY and CDR2 SYGVKD. The ends were cut back, 8 bases at V and 9 bases at J, with 7 bases in the middle. The CDR3 is 10 residues long. CDR3 bases: TGTGCCATCGGCGATCAAAAACTGTTTTTT. It translates to CAIGDQKLFF.

The chain carries TRBV10-3 and TRBJ1-1; 7 bases fit TRBD1. V was clipped by 4 bases and J by 2 bases; unmatched bases: 4. CDR3 length equals 14 residues. Germline lookup yields CDR1 ENHRY and CDR2 SYGVKD. CDR3 in amino acids: CAISGRQGNTEAFF. The CDR3 coding sequence is TGTGCCATCAGTGGTAGACAGGGAAACACTGAAGCTTTCTTT.

The V gene is TRBV11-3, the J gene TRBJ2-7, with D maybe TRBD1 (6 bases). CDR1 is SGHNT, CDR2 YENEEA, per germline. The CDR3 has 15 amino acids. V lost 5 bases and J 9 bases, leaving 23 bases between the germline ends. As DNA, the CDR3 is TGTGCCAGCAGCCACAGGGATTGGACCCAGCGCGGGCAGTACTTC. Residues: CASSHRDWTQRGQYF. The whole variable domain, remainder taken from reference TRBV11-3 and TRBJ2-7, is EAGVVQSPRYKIIEKKQPVAFWCNPISGHNTLYWYLQNLGQGPELLIRYENEEAVDDSQLPKDRFSAERLKGVDSTLKIQPAELGDSAVYLCASSHRDWTQRGQYFGPGTRLTVT.

The chain carries TRBV29-1 and TRBJ2-7; TRBD1 agrees at 10 bases. The ends lost 4 bases at V and 0 bases at J; junction bases unmatched: 0. The V gene's germline CDR1 is SQVTM and CDR2 ANQGSEA. The CDR3 totals 13 residues. CDR3 in DNA: TGCAGCGTTGGGACAGGGGGCTCCTACGAGCAGTACTTC. Amino acid sequence: CSVGTGGSYEQYF.